This T cell receptor (beta chain) was retrieved from a study of blood T cell repertoires in COVID-19. As for the study in general: T cells, B-cell-depleted T cells, or PBMCs provided the cDNA or gDNA that served as material.

This CDR3 is 13 amino acids long. Trimming cost V 3 bases and J 7 bases; bases outside gene matches: 2. Germline lookup yields CDR1 DFQATT and CDR2 SNEGSKA (reference sequence). The repertoire was sequenced with immunoSEQ multiplex PCR; TCRdb's copy has only in-frame clones and lacks some. The repertoire holds about 190,000 clones, with 70% to 90% as singletons. The chain couples TRBV20-1 to TRBJ2-1; 11 bases line up with TRBD2. The TCR sequence derives from a human donor in a cohort sampled during active COVID-19. The sample consisted of peripheral blood. CDR3 region: CSASGLAGNEQFF. The CDR3 nucleotides read TGCAGTGCTAGTGGACTAGCGGGTAATGAGCAGTTCTTC.